Below are 32 T cell receptor beta chains sequenced from a single sample in a study of long-term antiretroviral therapy in people with HIV. An immunoSEQ assay, version v3.0, was performed at survey level. Method: immunoSEQ multiplex PCR; TCRdb's copy keeps in-frame clones and lacks some. Of tens of thousands of clones listed, under 85% are singletons. The sample here was unsorted PBMCs, taken 0.5 years before starting antiretroviral therapy. The receptors were gathered from a middle-aged man with HIV.

This sequence joins TRBV29-1 and TRBJ1-1; TRBD1 is a possible D gene (5 bases). There are 13 residues in the CDR3. Germline CDR1 SQVTM, CDR2 ANQGSEA. Trimming left V 8 bases short and J 3 bases short, with 16 bases between. CDR3 sequence reads: CSSRLAGDTEAFF. The CDR3 DNA reads as TGCAGCTCCCGACTGGCGGGGGACACTGAAGCTTTCTTT. Using reference TRBV29-1 and TRBJ1-1 for the parts outside the CDR3, the full variable domain is SAVISQKPSRDICQRGTSLTIQCQVDSQVTMMFWYRQQPGQSLTLIATANQGSEATYESGFVIDKFPISRPNLTFSTLTVSNMSPEDSSIYLCSSRLAGDTEAFFGQGTRLTVV.

This rearrangement joins TRBV29-1 to TRBJ2-2, with TRBD2 identical over 7 bases. CDR1 and CDR2 (germline): SQVTM, ANQGSEA. The CDR3 covers 14 residues. The ends lost 5 bases at V and 5 bases at J; junction bases unmatched: 8. The CDR3 nucleotides read TGCAGCGTTCTAGGGAGGGTAGGGACCGGGGAGCTGTTTTTT. It codes for CSVLGRVGTGELFF.

The chain carries TRBV4-3 and TRBJ1-1; D is perhaps TRBD1 (6 bases). Trimming removed 0 bases from V and 11 bases from J, with 19 bases in between. The germline CDR1 and CDR2 sequences are LGHNA and YSLEER. The CDR3 length is 15 residues. CDR3 protein: CASSQDLRGGRTAFF. The CDR3 bases are TGCGCCAGCAGCCAAGATCTTCGAGGGGGTAGAACGGCTTTCTTT.

The genes are TRBV5-6 and TRBJ1-2, with D maybe TRBD1 (5 bases). The CDR3 consists of 15 residues. Between the trimmed V and J ends, which lost 3 bases and 4 bases, there was a span of 16 bases. CDR1 is SGHDT, CDR2 YYEEEE, per germline. The CDR3 loop is CASSSGTVRLYGYTF. The CDR3, as DNA: TGTGCCAGCAGCTCGGGGACTGTCCGCCTCTATGGCTACACCTTC.

V and J are TRBV11-2 and TRBJ1-6, with 7 nucleotides matching TRBD1. Unmatched junction bases numbered 9, after V lost 3 bases and J lost 10 bases. CDR3 length: 15 amino acids. CDR1 is SGHAT, CDR2 FQNNGV, per germline. The CDR3 protein is CASSLRQGFASPLHF. The CDR3, as DNA: TGTGCCAGCAGCTTGAGACAGGGTTTTGCATCACCCCTCCACTTT.

This chain uses TRBV2 with TRBJ1-1, with no clear D. V lost 6 bases, J lost 11 bases, and 16 bases lay in between. Germline V gene sequence: CDR1 SNHLY, CDR2 FYNNEI. The CDR3 is made up of 12 amino acids. The CDR3 region is CASRAGGLRAFF. The CDR3 coding sequence is TGTGCCAGCAGGGCAGGAGGCTTGAGGGCTTTCTTT. The variable domain in full, with the rest retrieved from reference TRBV2 and TRBJ1-1, is EPEVTQTPSHQVTQMGQEVILRCVPISNHLYFYWYRQILGQKVEFLVSFYNNEISEKSEIFDDQFSVERPDGSNFTLKIRSTKLEDSAMYFCASRAGGLRAFFGQGTRLTVV.

This clone occurred a few times. The chain has TRBV27 and TRBJ1-5; TRBD1 is a possible D gene (5 bases). CDR1 is MNHEY and CDR2 is SMNVEV in the germline V gene (reference sequence). The V end lost 5 bases, the J end lost 7 bases, and 9 bases lay between the germline ends. CDR3 length: 12 amino acids. CDR3 nucleotides: TGTGCCAGCAGTCCCGGGGACCAGCCCCAGCATTTT. This encodes CASSPGDQPQHF.

Only a few counts were recorded for this clone. The V and J genes are TRBV21-1 and TRBJ2-7; the table's D call, TRBD1, has no DNA check behind it. TRBV21-1 is described as a pseudogene. The CDR3 length is 15 residues. CDR3 bases: TGTGCCAGCAGCAAAGGGGAGGACAGGGGGGACGAGCAGTACTTC. Its translation: CASSKGEDRGDEQYF.

The chain has TRBV6-1 and TRBJ1-5; D unclear. V lost 2 bases and J 0 bases, leaving 11 bases between the germline ends. Germline V gives CDR1 MNHNS, CDR2 SASEGT. There are 16 residues in the CDR3. The CDR3, as DNA: TGTGCCAGCAGTGAACCCGGGAGCTATAGCAATCAGCCCCAGCATTTT. The encoded protein is CASSEPGSYSNQPQHF.

The V gene is TRBV5-4, the J gene TRBJ2-1; D gene uncertain. Germline-derived CDR1 and CDR2 are SGHNT and YYREEE (reference sequence). There are 17 residues in the CDR3. V lost 5 bases and J 5 bases, leaving 23 bases between the germline ends. The CDR3 spells CASSSGRWLEGNNEQFF. The CDR3 DNA follows: TGTGCCAGCAGTTCTGGTAGGTGGCTAGAAGGGAACAATGAGCAGTTCTTC.

The V call is TRBV28, the J call TRBJ1-1; 8 positions match TRBD1. Germline CDR1 reads MDHEN; CDR2 reads SYDVKM. CDR3 size: 14 residues. V was pared by 7 bases and J by 4 bases, with 8 bases of the junction left unmatched. CDR3 DNA sequence: TGTGCCAGCAACAACAGACAGGGGTTCACTGAAGCTTTCTTT. Protein sequence: CASNNRQGFTEAFF.

The rearrangement links TRBV7-2 to TRBJ1-1; 8 nucleotides agree with TRBD1. V lost 1 base and J lost 7; bases outside the gene matches: 2. Germline-derived CDR1 and CDR2 are SGHTA and FQGNSA. CDR3 length: 13 amino acids. CDR3 in amino acids: CASSLVDRGEAFF. Here the CDR3 DNA reads TGTGCCAGCAGCTTAGTCGACAGGGGTGAAGCTTTCTTT.

J is TRBJ2-1 and V is TRBV5-1; TRBD1 matches at 7 bases. CDR1 and CDR2 (germline): SGHRS, YFSETQ. J was trimmed by 5 bases and V by 8 bases; bases with no gene match: 10. The CDR3 consists of 14 residues. The CDR3 sequence is CASKRQGLDNEQFF. CDR3 nucleotides: TGCGCCAGTAAGAGACAGGGATTAGACAATGAGCAGTTCTTC.

This clone was recorded once. The chain is built from TRBV6-5 and TRBJ2-7, with a possible D match to TRBD1 (6 bases). The germline CDR1 and CDR2 sequences are MNHEY and SVGAGI. CDR3 length: 15 residues. V was pared by 5 bases and J by 0 bases, with 14 bases between. The CDR3 here is CASSLTGQNSYEQYF. The CDR3 bases are TGTGCCAGCAGTCTCACAGGACAGAACTCCTACGAGCAGTACTTC.

The chain combines TRBV6-5 with TRBJ2-5; the D gene is possibly TRBD1 (5 bases). CDR1 and CDR2 (germline): MNHEY, SVGAGI. The germline V and J ends were trimmed by 0 bases and 5 bases, with 7 bases remaining between them. This CDR3 is 13 amino acids long. CDR3 nucleotides: TGTGCCAGCAGTTACTCGGCAGGGGAGACCCAGTACTTC. Encoded protein: CASSYSAGETQYF.

This sequence joins TRBV5-5 and TRBJ2-6; D not resolved. V lost 3 bases and J 1 base, leaving 11 bases between the germline ends. CDR1 and CDR2 (germline): SGHKS, YYEKEE (reference sequence). This CDR3 has 16 residues. The CDR3 is CASSSTLASGANVLTF. DNA for the CDR3: TGTGCCAGCAGCTCAACACTGGCGTCTGGGGCCAACGTCCTGACTTTC.

The chain is built from TRBV7-3 and TRBJ1-1; D is unclear. V shed 2 bases and J shed 7 bases, with 11 bases lying between them. In germline, CDR1 is SGHTA, CDR2 FQGTGA. The CDR3 has 13 amino acids. DNA for the CDR3: TGTGCCAGCAGCTTATTAGGAATGGGTGAAGCTTTCTTT. Its protein is CASSLLGMGEAFF.

The chain joins TRBV2 to TRBJ2-1; the D gene is possibly TRBD1 (5 bases). There are 15 residues in the CDR3. Trimming pared 4 bases from V and 2 bases from J, leaving 12 bases between. Per germline, CDR1 SNHLY and CDR2 FYNNEI. The CDR3 protein is CASSAETATYNEQFF. The CDR3, as DNA: TGTGCCAGCAGTGCGGAGACAGCAACCTACAATGAGCAGTTCTTC.

J is TRBJ1-1 and V is TRBV10-3; D ambiguous. V was shortened by 0 bases and J by 5 bases, with 19 bases between the two germline ends. Germline V gives CDR1 ENHRY, CDR2 SYGVKD. The CDR3 is 17 amino acids. CDR3 nucleotide sequence: TGTGCCATCAGTGAGTCGAATCCGGGGAGGGCCAGAACTGAAGCTTTCTTT. Translating gives CAISESNPGRARTEAFF.

This chain uses TRBV27 with TRBJ1-2; D is undetermined. Germline V CDR1 and CDR2: MNHEY, SMNVEV (reference sequence). The CDR3 length is 13 residues. Trimming cost V 2 bases and J 8 bases, with 12 bases left between them. The CDR3 region has the DNA TGTGCCAGCAGTTTACGGAGCTATGGAGGCTACACCTTC. Amino acids: CASSLRSYGGYTF.

In DNA, the CDR3 is TGTGCCGGTCTGGGACTTCCTCAAGAGACCCAGTACTTC. Translating it yields CAGLGLPQETQYF. The chain is built from TRBV30 and TRBJ2-5, with D perhaps TRBD2 (6 bases). CDR1 is GTSNPN and CDR2 is SVGIG in the germline V gene (reference sequence). V lost 8 bases to trimming and J lost 2 bases, with 15 bases between them. CDR3 size: 13 residues.

A single count supports this clone. V usage is TRBV6-5 and J usage is TRBJ1-3; possibly TRBD1 for D (6 bases). Germline values: CDR1 MNHEY, CDR2 SVGAGI. Trimming left V 7 bases short and J 0 bases short, with 7 bases between. This CDR3 has 13 residues. The CDR3 protein is CASTGASGNTIYF. The CDR3 bases are TGTGCCAGCACGGGGGCCTCTGGAAACACCATATATTTT.

The chain uses TRBV15 and TRBJ1-6; no reliable D call. Between the trimmed V and J ends, which lost 5 bases and 10 bases, there was a span of 18 bases. The length of the CDR3 is 15 residues. Germline V gene lookup returns CDR1 LNHNV and CDR2 YYDKDF (reference sequence). The CDR3, as DNA: TGTGCCACCAGCCCCCTTCGTTTGGGGAGCTCACCCCTCCACTTT. It codes for CATSPLRLGSSPLHF.

The V call is TRBV9, the J call TRBJ1-2, with D possibly TRBD1 on 6 matching bases. The CDR3 length is 14 residues. V lost 8 bases to trimming and J lost 8 bases, with 22 bases between them. Germline values: CDR1 SGDLS, CDR2 YYNGEE. The CDR3 DNA reads as TGTGCCAGTAACGAAGGACAGTCCCAGTTGGGCTACACCTTC. It yields the protein CASNEGQSQLGYTF.

The chain links TRBV2 to TRBJ2-7; 11 nucleotides align to TRBD1. The CDR3 totals 14 residues. Per germline, CDR1 SNHLY and CDR2 FYNNEI. Trimming at V came to 5 bases and at J to 6 bases, leaving 6 bases not matched to a gene. DNA of the CDR3: TGTGCCAGCAGTCCGGGACAGGGGGTAAGCGAGCAGTACTTC. This codes for CASSPGQGVSEQYF.

This sequence joins TRBV15 and TRBJ2-7, with D possibly TRBD2 on 7 matching bases. The CDR3 runs 15 residues. Trimming took off 3 bases at V and 2 bases at J, with 14 bases between the two ends. From germline, CDR1 is LNHNV and CDR2 YYDKDF (reference sequence). The CDR3 sequence: CATSSRGGVAYEQYF. In DNA, the CDR3 is TGTGCCACCAGCAGCAGGGGAGGGGTGGCCTACGAGCAGTACTTC.

The rearrangement uses TRBV11-1 and TRBJ2-7, with TRBD1 as a possible D gene (6 bases). CDR3 length: 13 residues. Germline CDR1 reads SGHAT; CDR2 reads FQDESV (reference sequence). V was pared by 4 bases and J by 5 bases, with 12 bases between. Here the CDR3 DNA reads TGTGCCAGCAGCTACGGGACACCTGACGAGCAGTACTTC. Translated: CASSYGTPDEQYF. Drawing the rest from reference TRBV11-1 and TRBJ2-7, the complete variable domain is EAEVAQSPRYKITEKSQAVAFWCDPISGHATLYWYRQILGQGPELLVQFQDESVVDDSQLPKDRFSAERLKGVDSTLKIQPAELGDSAMYLCASSYGTPDEQYFGPGTRLTVT.

The chain couples TRBV7-9 to TRBJ1-3, with D unclear. With 5 bases removed from V and 3 bases from J, the gap between germline ends came to 14 bases. This CDR3 comprises 15 residues. Germline CDR1 and CDR2: SEHNR and FQNEAQ (reference sequence). The CDR3 spells CASSETQKGGNTIYF. CDR3 in DNA: TGTGCCAGCAGCGAGACCCAGAAGGGTGGAAACACCATATATTTT.

The chain employs TRBV28 and TRBJ1-5; weak D call: TRBD1 (6 bases). V was clipped by 8 bases and J by 1 base, with 15 bases between them. This CDR3 has 15 residues. The germline V gene encodes CDR1 MDHEN and CDR2 SYDVKM. CDR3 in amino acids: CASQRGGMSNQPQHF. CDR3 sequence (DNA): TGTGCCAGCCAAAGGGGGGGTATGAGCAATCAGCCCCAGCATTTT.

V and J are TRBV7-7 and TRBJ2-7; D is unresolved. The CDR3 runs 13 residues. Germline V CDR1 and CDR2: SSHAT, FNYEAQ (reference sequence). V gave up 2 bases and J gave up 4 bases, with 9 bases separating them. This chain's CDR3 is CASSLILGYEQYF. In DNA, the CDR3 is TGTGCCAGCAGCTTAATTTTGGGATACGAGCAGTACTTC.

The chain combines TRBV5-1 with TRBJ1-6; D gene uncertain. This CDR3 spans 17 amino acids. With 0 bases removed from V and 5 bases from J, the gap between germline ends came to 15 bases. Germline values: CDR1 SGHRS, CDR2 YFSETQ. The CDR3 loop is CASSLAERVVNNSPLHF. The DNA of the CDR3 is TGCGCCAGCAGCTTGGCCGAAAGGGTTGTAAATAATTCACCCCTCCACTTT.

V and J are TRBV19 and TRBJ1-1; TRBD1 matches 7 bases. This CDR3 contains 14 residues. CDR1 and CDR2 from the germline V gene are LNHDA and SQIVND (reference sequence). The CDR3 DNA follows: TGTGCAACCCAGCAGGGGGGCGGGAACACTGAAGCTTTCTTT. The encoded protein is CATQQGGGNTEAFF. The full variable domain, with the rest looked up from reference TRBV19 and TRBJ1-1, is DGGITQSPKYLFRKEGQNVTLSCEQNLNHDAMYWYRQDPGQGLRLIYYSQIVNDFQKGDIAEGYSVSREKKESFPLTVTSAQKNPTAFYLCATQQGGGNTEAFFGQGTRLTVV.